This T cell receptor (beta chain) was captured by sequencing in a study of response to subunit inactivated influenza vaccine. Overall study results and limits: The authors suggested that few new T cells are recruited per seasonal influenza vaccination.

Regarding this clonotype: Its antigen remains unidentified.

Via MiXCR, TCRdb re-called the RT-PCR reads, giving one row per CDR3 protein. The sample has 750,000 to 850,000 distinct CDR3 sequences; around 18% are singletons. V gave up 0 bases and J gave up 2 bases, with 13 bases separating them. Germline assignment: CDR1 DFQATT and CDR2 SNEGSKA (reference sequence). The CDR3 covers 15 residues. This clonotype originated in a man aged 50-60 years who received an inactivated influenza vaccine. Sequencing used PBMCs from blood, obtained about 5 days after vaccination. The chain is built from TRBV20-1 and TRBJ1-2, with D maybe TRBD1 (6 bases). As DNA, the CDR3 is TGCAGTGCTAGAGATTTAGGGGGACCAAACTATGGCTACACCTTC. It codes for CSARDLGGPNYGYTF.